This TCR beta chain was captured in a study of long-term antiretroviral therapy in people with HIV. Researchers ran immunoSEQ v3.0 at survey level. The data were produced by immunoSEQ multiplex PCR, yet TCRdb's version contains in-frame clones alone and is incomplete. The repertoire consists of 30,000 or so clones, with 97% occurring once and the leading ten covering approximately 2%. All donors provided no fewer than one pre-ART and no fewer than two post-ART PBMC samples. V dropped 5 bases and J dropped 6 bases, with 22 bases sitting between them. Germline V gene data show CDR1 as SEHNR and CDR2 as FQNEAQ (reference sequence). CDR3 size: 16 residues.

Material: unsorted PBMCs, obtained 7.6 years after starting antiretroviral therapy. The sequence was obtained from a man aged 25-45 years with HIV. The chain recombines TRBV7-9 with TRBJ1-2; D not certain. The CDR3 sequence is CASSTYVGRPFHGYTF. DNA of the CDR3: TGTGCCAGCAGCACTTACGTGGGGAGGCCTTTTCATGGCTACACCTTC.